This T cell receptor (beta chain) was obtained from a study of T cells in Graves' hyperthyroidism and ophthalmopathy. This clonotype was detected ten times or more. Per the germline V gene, CDR1 is MDHEN and CDR2 is SYDVKM. The V end was cut by 4 bases, the J end by 7 bases, with 16 bases between. The CDR3 extends over 14 amino acids. The study left out patients who had uncontrolled infection, other autoimmune disease, pregnancy or lactation. RNA transcripts yielded amplified TCR beta CDR3 regions. In the first-round RT-PCR of the TCR CDR3, the HTBI primer set was used. TCRdb re-called the multiplex PCR reads with MiXCR, one entry per CDR3 protein. The sample holds 250,000 or so distinct CDR3 sequences; roughly 15% are singletons and the top ten take roughly 30%.

This rearrangement joins TRBV28 to TRBJ1-2, with D possibly matching TRBD1 (5 bases). The origin of this receptor is a woman in her forties or fifties with Graves' hyperthyroidism that later progressed to Graves' ophthalmopathy. Material for sequencing was blood. CDR3 amino acids: CASSSPGDFFGYTF. The DNA for the CDR3 is TGTGCCAGCAGTTCACCCGGGGACTTTTTTGGCTACACCTTC.